One sample yielded the 20 T cell receptor beta chains listed below, sequenced in a study of cytomegalovirus exposure and HLA in healthy donors. The PCR contained 60 Vbeta and 13 Jbeta primers. Assay: immunoSEQ multiplex PCR; the TCRdb copy retains only in-frame clones and omits some. The top ten hold 2% to 2.5% of the sample, which has approximately 100,000 clones, 75% to 85% seen once. Input material: PBMCs. Receptor source: a man aged 18 to 30 in good health and CMV-seronegative.

The rearrangement links TRBV30 to TRBJ1-5; TRBD1 agrees at 9 bases. The CDR3 is 13 residues long. V lost 5 bases to trimming and J lost 7 bases; unmatched junction nucleotides: 6. CDR1 and CDR2 (germline): GTSNPN, SVGIG (reference sequence). The CDR3 sequence is CAWAQGAAQPQHF. CDR3 DNA sequence: TGTGCCTGGGCACAGGGGGCCGCACAGCCCCAGCATTTT. The entire variable domain, with the rest obtained from reference TRBV30 and TRBJ1-5, is as follows: SQTIHQWPATLVQPVGSPLSLECTVEGTSNPNLYWYRQAAGRGLQLLFYSVGIGQISSEVPQNLSASRPQDRQFILSSKKLLLSDSGFYLCAWAQGAAQPQHFGDGTRLSIL.

The CDR3: CASSAAGGPEQFF. The CDR3 DNA reads as TGTGCCAGCAGTGCAGCGGGGGGGCCGGAGCAGTTCTTC. The V and J genes are TRBV6-1 and TRBJ2-1; 10 bases line up with TRBD2. The V segment lost 4 bases and the J segment 10 bases; nucleotides outside the gene matches: 4. The CDR3 length is 13 residues. CDR1 MNHNS and CDR2 SASEGT come from the germline V gene.

The chain links TRBV19 to TRBJ1-6, with TRBD1 identical over 8 bases. CDR1 and CDR2 from the germline V gene are LNHDA and SQIVND (reference sequence). CDR3 length equals 19 residues. V gave up 6 bases and J gave up 5 bases; unmatched junction bases: 18. CDR3 sequence reads: CASRPSVGWTGTDNSPLHF. In nucleotides, the CDR3 is TGTGCCAGTAGGCCGTCGGTCGGTTGGACAGGGACTGATAATTCACCCCTCCACTTT.

The chain recombines TRBV4-2 with TRBJ2-7, with D maybe TRBD1 (6 bases). Deletions cut 4 bases from V and 5 bases from J, with 18 bases between. The CDR3 sequence is 15 residues long. Germline assignment: CDR1 LGHNA and CDR2 YNFKEQ. Here the CDR3 DNA reads TGTGCCAGCAGCCCCCCCCAGGGGCTCCGGCACGAGCAGTACTTC. Protein sequence: CASSPPQGLRHEQYF.

This clone was recorded a few times. The chain recombines TRBV30 with TRBJ1-5, with a possible D match to TRBD1 (6 bases). Trimming removed 6 bases from V and 10 bases from J, with 19 bases in between. CDR1 and CDR2 from the germline V gene are GTSNPN and SVGIG (reference sequence). CDR3 length: 13 amino acids. CDR3 sequence (DNA): TGTGCCTGCCAACAGGGTGAGGAGCTTCCCCAGCATTTT. This encodes CACQQGEELPQHF.

The chain joins TRBV29-1 to TRBJ1-1, with 9 bases matching TRBD1. The CDR3 runs to 14 residues. Per germline, CDR1 SQVTM and CDR2 ANQGSEA. Trimming removed 7 bases from V and 7 bases from J; junction bases left unmatched: 13. The CDR3: CSARRTGVMGEAFF. For the CDR3, the DNA is TGCAGCGCCCGTCGGACAGGGGTTATGGGTGAAGCTTTCTTT. Full variable domain (remainder filled in from reference TRBV29-1 and TRBJ1-1): SAVISQKPSRDICQRGTSLTIQCQVDSQVTMMFWYRQQPGQSLTLIATANQGSEATYESGFVIDKFPISRPNLTFSTLTVSNMSPEDSSIYLCSARRTGVMGEAFFGQGTRLTVV.

The chain employs TRBV6-1 and TRBJ2-7; 10 nucleotides agree with TRBD1. The CDR3 extends over 14 amino acids. V shed 5 bases and J 2 bases; nucleotides not matched to a gene: 3. The germline V gene has CDR1 MNHNS and CDR2 SASEGT. The chain's CDR3 is CASSIGQGAYEQYF. In DNA, the CDR3 is TGTGCCAGCAGTATCGGACAGGGGGCCTACGAGCAGTACTTC.

The rearrangement links TRBV2 to TRBJ1-5; 7 bases line up with TRBD1. The CDR3 runs 15 residues. The germline gives CDR1 SNHLY, CDR2 FYNNEI. Germline trimming cut 5 bases from V and 7 bases from J; bases unmatched to any gene: 11. CDR3 nucleotide sequence: TGTGCCAGCAGTCTCCGACAGGGTCTGCCGCAGCCCCAGCATTTT. Protein sequence: CASSLRQGLPQPQHF.

The chain combines TRBV5-8 with TRBJ2-1; possible D gene TRBD1, 5 bases. Germline V gene lookup returns CDR1 SGHTS and CDR2 YDEGEE. The CDR3 consists of 14 residues. Trimming took off 6 bases at V and 8 bases at J, with 18 bases between the two ends. CDR3 residues: CASTRYITGYEQFF. The CDR3 region has the DNA TGTGCCAGCACCCGATACATTACAGGTTATGAGCAGTTCTTC.

The gene calls are TRBV27 and TRBJ2-1; D is ambiguous. This CDR3 comprises 12 residues. Per germline, CDR1 MNHEY and CDR2 SMNVEV (reference sequence). The germline V and J ends were trimmed by 5 bases and 7 bases, with 9 bases remaining between them. The DNA of the CDR3 is TGTGCCAGCAGTCAAATTTCAAATGAGCAGTTCTTC. The encoded protein is CASSQISNEQFF.

This clone was observed a few times. The CDR3 spells CASRETGVNTEAFF. The CDR3, as DNA: TGTGCCAGCAGAGAGACAGGAGTCAACACTGAAGCTTTCTTT. The J gene is TRBJ1-1, the V gene TRBV6-6; possible D gene TRBD1, 6 bases. CDR1 is MNHNY and CDR2 is SVGAGI in the germline V gene (reference sequence). The CDR3 extends over 14 amino acids. Trimming left V 6 bases short and J 2 bases short, with 13 bases between.

This chain joins TRBV7-9 and TRBJ1-1, with no clear D. CDR1 is SEHNR and CDR2 is FQNEAQ in the germline V gene (reference sequence). The CDR3 contains 13 residues. V gave up 5 bases and J gave up 1 base, with 8 bases separating them. CDR3 residues: CASSGPQNTEAFF. DNA of the CDR3: TGTGCCAGCAGCGGCCCACAGAACACTGAAGCTTTCTTT.

The rearrangement uses TRBV5-4 and TRBJ2-7; 7 nucleotides agree with TRBD1. V was pared by 4 bases and J by 3 bases, with 7 bases of the junction left unmatched. The CDR3 loop spans 14 amino acids. Germline CDR1 and CDR2: SGHNT and YYREEE (reference sequence). CDR3 in amino acids: CASSPATGVYEQYF. In DNA, the CDR3 is TGTGCCAGCAGCCCGGCCACAGGGGTCTACGAGCAGTACTTC.

The chain recombines TRBV7-2 with TRBJ2-2; 7 bases align to TRBD2. The CDR3 length is 15 residues. Germline-derived CDR1 and CDR2 are SGHTA and FQGNSA. After removal of 5 bases from V and 7 bases from J, the junction contained 10 bases not matched to a gene. The DNA of the CDR3 is TGTGCCAGCAGCCCCCTGGGGGGGATGGGCGGGGAGCTGTTTTTT. It is translated as CASSPLGGMGGELFF.

V gene TRBV21-1 combines with J gene TRBJ1-2; the D segment call TRBD1 is taken from the table without a DNA check. TRBV21-1 constitutes a pseudogene. The CDR3 totals 16 residues. The CDR3 DNA follows: TGTGCCAGCAGCAAAAAGCAGGGACACTCAAACTATGGCTACACCTTC. Protein: CASSKKQGHSNYGYTF.

The CDR3 spells CASSSQGAGWYEQYF. CDR3 nucleotides: TGTGCCAGCAGCTCACAGGGGGCAGGGTGGTACGAGCAGTACTTC. The chain employs TRBV13 and TRBJ2-7; 9 nucleotides line up with TRBD1. CDR3 length equals 15 residues. Trimming at V came to 4 bases and at J to 4 bases, leaving 8 bases not matched to a gene. Germline V lookup: CDR1 PRHDT, CDR2 FYEKMQ (reference sequence).

The CDR3: CASSDTTWRTNEKLFF. CDR3 bases: TGTGCCAGCAGCGATACGACATGGAGGACTAATGAAAAACTGTTTTTT. The V call is TRBV6-4, the J call TRBJ1-4; no definite D call. The CDR3 length is 16 residues. Germline V gene data show CDR1 as MRHNA and CDR2 as SNTAGT. V was clipped by 6 bases and J by 2 bases, with 16 bases between them.

V is TRBV9 and J is TRBJ1-2; 9 bases agree with TRBD1. Germline loops: CDR1 SGDLS, CDR2 YYNGEE. The CDR3 runs 15 residues. V shed 0 bases, J shed 8 bases, and the junction held 8 bases outside the gene matches. The CDR3 sequence is CASSVDGTGWRGYTF. In DNA form, the CDR3 reads TGTGCCAGCAGCGTAGACGGGACAGGGTGGCGGGGCTACACCTTC. Drawing the rest from reference TRBV9 and TRBJ1-2, the complete variable domain is DSGVTQTPKHLITATGQRVTLRCSPRSGDLSVYWYQQSLDQGLQFLIQYYNGEERAKGNILERFSAQQFPDLHSELNLSSLELGDSALYFCASSVDGTGWRGYTFGSGTRLTVV.

The rearrangement joins TRBV2 to TRBJ1-1; 8 bases agree with TRBD1. The CDR3 spans 13 residues. The germline CDR1 and CDR2 sequences are SNHLY and FYNNEI. Trimming removed 5 bases from V and 7 bases from J; junction bases left unmatched: 6. The chain's CDR3 is CASSSDRGDEAFF. The CDR3 DNA follows: TGTGCCAGCAGTTCTGACAGGGGTGATGAAGCTTTCTTT.

Details on this clone: One junction end disagrees with the germline gene, perhaps due to a read error. This chain connects TRBV7-9 to TRBJ1-2; D not resolved. Germline V CDR1 and CDR2: SEHNR, FQNEAQ (reference sequence). This CDR3 has 15 residues. The CDR3 here is CSSSLGPTRDYGYTF. The CDR3, as DNA: TGTTCCAGCAGCTTAGGTCCGACTAGAGACTATGGCTACACCTTC.